The rows below give T cell receptor beta chains drawn from one sample of a study of vaccination effects on CD4 cells after COVID-19. Produced via immunoSEQ multiplex PCR; TCRdb's table is partial and in-frame only. The sample gives about 25,000 clones, around three quarters of which show up once; 10% to 13% is in the top ten. These receptors have no known antigen. Sequenced material: CD4+ T cells from PBMCs cultured with HCoV-NL63 spike peptides, taken before COVID-19 vaccination. These receptors originate from a human donor who received a COVID-19 vaccine. Both conserved end residues are part of each CDR3. The D gene is left open where the match is weak. Only part of the rows carry a size: once, few, many, or a class if the clone is expanded.

clone size	V gene	D gene	J gene	CDR3 protein	CDR3 DNA
-	TRBV2	TRBD1	TRBJ1-3	CASSRQGNTGNTIYF	TGTGCCAGCAGTCGACAGGGGAATACTGGAAACACCATATATTTT
once	TRBV5-4	-	TRBJ2-2	CASSATDLNTGELFF	TGTGCCAGCAGCGCGACGGACCTGAACACCGGGGAGCTGTTTTTT
few	TRBV7-9	TRBD1	TRBJ2-7	CASSRDRALYF	TGTGCCAGCAGCCGTGACAGGGCTCTGTACTTC
-	TRBV4-1	-	TRBJ1-2	CASSQAGRPEGYTF	TGCGCCAGCAGCCAAGCCGGACGACCCGAAGGCTACACCTTC
-	TRBV7-9	-	TRBJ2-5	CGTAGQETQYF	TGTGGGACGGCGGGGCAAGAGACCCAGTACTTC
-	TRBV5-1	TRBD1	TRBJ2-7	CASSSGQGFYEQYF	TGCGCCAGCAGCTCGGGACAGGGTTTCTACGAGCAGTACTTC
-	TRBV10-3	-	TRBJ2-1	CAIRGAQPAPNEQFF	TGTGCCATCAGGGGTGCTCAGCCGGCCCCAAATGAGCAGTTCTTC
-	TRBV7-9	TRBD2	TRBJ2-5	CASSPIAGVGETQYF	TGTGCCAGCAGCCCTATAGCGGGAGTAGGGGAGACCCAGTACTTC
-	TRBV6-6	-	TRBJ1-3	CASRSDAGNTIYF	TGTGCCAGCAGATCAGACGCTGGAAACACCATATATTTT
-	TRBV7-8	-	TRBJ1-1	CASSLGSDGRDTEAFF	TGTGCCAGCAGCTTAGGATCAGACGGAAGGGACACTGAAGCTTTCTTT
-	TRBV18	-	TRBJ2-1	CASSPTQGGTYNEQFF	TGTGCCAGCTCACCAACACAGGGTGGTACCTACAATGAGCAGTTCTTC
-	TRBV2	TRBD2	TRBJ2-7	CASGGVFSYEQYF	TGTGCCAGCGGGGGGGTCTTTTCCTACGAGCAGTACTTC
medium-sized	TRBV5-1	TRBD2	TRBJ2-1	CASSSAGNYNEQFF	TGCGCCAGCAGCTCAGCGGGAAACTACAATGAGCAGTTCTTC
-	TRBV19	-	TRBJ2-1	CASSNAGSGYNEQFF	TGTGCCAGTAGTAATGCGGGGTCAGGCTACAATGAGCAGTTCTTC
-	TRBV5-1	-	TRBJ1-1	CASSLERGGNTEAFF	TGCGCCAGCAGCTTGGAGCGGGGGGGGAACACTGAAGCTTTCTTT
-	TRBV7-9	TRBD2	TRBJ2-1	CASSLSEVPTSANEQFF	TGTGCCAGCAGCTTATCGGAGGTCCCAACTAGCGCCAATGAGCAGTTCTTC
-	TRBV5-1	TRBD2	TRBJ2-7	CASARTGTSEKEQYF	TGCGCCAGTGCCAGAACCGGGACTAGCGAGAAAGAGCAGTACTTC
-	TRBV6-1	TRBD1	TRBJ2-7	CASSGSFRTGTYEQYF	TGTGCCAGCAGTGGAAGCTTTAGGACAGGGACCTACGAGCAGTACTTC
-	TRBV6-5	-	TRBJ1-2	CARGDRINGYTF	TGTGCCAGGGGAGACAGGATTAATGGCTACACCTTC
-	TRBV19	-	TRBJ2-7	CASSIVGGSYEQYF	TGTGCCAGTAGTATAGTAGGCGGTTCCTACGAGCAGTACTTC
-	TRBV3-1/TRBV3-2	TRBD2	TRBJ2-2	CASSPQLGLGSGELFF	TGTGCCAGCAGCCCCCAACTCGGACTAGGGTCCGGGGAGCTGTTTTTT
-	TRBV6-6	-	TRBJ2-2	CASSQATSFAWRTGELFF	TGTGCCAGCAGTCAGGCCACCAGTTTTGCCTGGCGGACCGGGGAGCTGTTTTTT